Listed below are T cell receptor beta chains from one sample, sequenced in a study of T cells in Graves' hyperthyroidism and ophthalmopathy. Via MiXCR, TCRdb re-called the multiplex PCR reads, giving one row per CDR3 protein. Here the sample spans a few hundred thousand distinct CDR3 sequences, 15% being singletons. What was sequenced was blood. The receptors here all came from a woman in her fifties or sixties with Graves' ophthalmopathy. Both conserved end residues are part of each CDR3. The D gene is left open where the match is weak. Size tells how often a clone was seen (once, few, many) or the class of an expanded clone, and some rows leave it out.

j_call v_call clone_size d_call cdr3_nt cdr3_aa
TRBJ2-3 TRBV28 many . TGTGCCAGCAGCCTTCAGTTGCTAGATACGCAGTATTTT CASSLQLLDTQYF
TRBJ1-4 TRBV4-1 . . TGCGCCAGCAGCCGAGTAGGGTCTGCTAATGAAAAACTGTTTTTT CASSRVGSANEKLFF
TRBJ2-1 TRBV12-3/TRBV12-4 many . TGTGCCAGCAGTGCAGGTTTTGGTGAGCAGTTCTTC CASSAGFGEQFF
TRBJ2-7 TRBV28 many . TGTGCCAGCAGTCCTAACAGTGCTTCCTACGAGCAGTACTTC CASSPNSASYEQYF
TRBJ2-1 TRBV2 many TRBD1 TGTGCCAGCAGTGCTACGGTGACAGGGTACAATGAGCAGTTCTTC CASSATVTGYNEQFF
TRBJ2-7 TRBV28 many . TGTGCCAGCATTCGGGGAAACAGGCCCTACGAGCAGTACTTC CASIRGNRPYEQYF
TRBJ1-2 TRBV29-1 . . TGCAGCGTTGAAGATCTCCCCGCCCATGGCTACACCTTC CSVEDLPAHGYTF
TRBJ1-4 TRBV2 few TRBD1 TGTGCCAACAGCCCGACAGGGATTAATGAAAAACTGTTTTTT CANSPTGINEKLFF
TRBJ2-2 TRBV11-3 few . TGTGCCAGCAGCCCCCACTACGGGGAGCTGTTTTTT CASSPHYGELFF
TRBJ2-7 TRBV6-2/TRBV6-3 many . TGTGCCAGCAGCCTCCAAGTGGCCAACGAGCAGTACTTC CASSLQVANEQYF
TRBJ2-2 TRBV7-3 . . TGTGCCAGCAGCTTAAACCCAGCGACGAACCCCGGGGAGCTGTTTTTT CASSLNPATNPGELFF
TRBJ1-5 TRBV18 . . TGTGCCAGCTCACCATCCCCGAGCAATCAGCCCCAGCATTTT CASSPSPSNQPQHF
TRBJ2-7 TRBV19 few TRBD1 TGTGCCAGTAGTACCAATACAGGGGTCGAGCAGTACTTC CASSTNTGVEQYF
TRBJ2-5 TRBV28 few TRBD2 TGTGCCAGCAGTCCCCGACCCTGGGAGGGGGAGACCCAGTACTTC CASSPRPWEGETQYF
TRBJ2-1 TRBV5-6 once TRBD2 TGTGCCAGCTCCTTCCCAGCGGGAGAAGGTAATGAGCAGTTCTTC CASSFPAGEGNEQFF
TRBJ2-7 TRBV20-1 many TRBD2 TGCAGTGCTCCTTCCGGCGGGAGCTTGTCCTACGAGCAGTACTTC CSAPSGGSLSYEQYF
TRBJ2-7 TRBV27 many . TGTGCCAGCAGCCAAACCGGGTTGGGCGAGCAGTACTTC CASSQTGLGEQYF
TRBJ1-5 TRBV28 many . TGTGCCAGCAGTAGTTCCTGGTCCCAGCATTTT CASSSSWSQHF
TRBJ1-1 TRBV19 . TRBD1 TGTGCCAGTATGGGGGACAGGCACACTGAAGCTTTCTTT CASMGDRHTEAFF
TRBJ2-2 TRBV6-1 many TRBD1 TGTGCCAGCAGTTCCTTTTCGGGACAGGGAAACACCGGGGAGCTGTTTTTT CASSSFSGQGNTGELFF
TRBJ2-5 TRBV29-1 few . TGCAGCGTTGATTTGGTAGGGGAGACCCAGTACTTC CSVDLVGETQYF
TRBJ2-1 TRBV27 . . TGTGCCAGCAGTTTGGGAGAAAGGCAGTTCTTC CASSLGERQFF
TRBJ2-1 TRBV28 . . TGTGCCAGCAGTTCACTGACCGGGGGAAACTACGATCAGTTCTTC CASSSLTGGNYDQFF
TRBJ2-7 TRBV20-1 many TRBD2 TGCAGTGCGCCTGCGACTAGCGGTGGGATGGAGCAGTACTTC CSAPATSGGMEQYF
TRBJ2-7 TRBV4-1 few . TGCGCCAGCAGCCAGAGGAGCACGCGCAGCTACGAGCAGTACTTC CASSQRSTRSYEQYF
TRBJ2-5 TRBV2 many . TGTGCCAGCACTCCGGGGGAAGAGACCCAGTACTTC CASTPGEETQYF
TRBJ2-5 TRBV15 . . TGTGCCACCAGCAGAGACCCCCAAGAGACCCAGTACTTC CATSRDPQETQYF
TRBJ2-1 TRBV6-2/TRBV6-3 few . TGTGCCAGCGGGGGGGAGGGACAGCGGGAGAAACTTAGGAATGAGCAGTTCTTC CASGGEGQREKLRNEQFF
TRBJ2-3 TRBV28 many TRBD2 TGTGCCAGGGGGCTAGCGGGAGTGAAAGGGGATACGCAGTATTTT CARGLAGVKGDTQYF
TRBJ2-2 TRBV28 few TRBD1 TGTGCCAGCAGCTCAACCCCAAGGACAGGGTGGAACACCGGGGAGCTGTTTTTT CASSSTPRTGWNTGELFF
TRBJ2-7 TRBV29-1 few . TGCAGCGTTGAAGCCACAGGGAACTACGAGCAGTACTTC CSVEATGNYEQYF
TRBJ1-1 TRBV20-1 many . TGCAGTGCTAGACCGGACAGTGGTCCGACAACTCGTGAAGCTTTCTTT CSARPDSGPTTREAFF
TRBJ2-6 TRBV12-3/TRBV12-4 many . TGTGCCAGCAGTTTAGTGGGAACTGGGGCCAACGTCCTGACTTTC CASSLVGTGANVLTF
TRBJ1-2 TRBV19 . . TGTGCCAGTATTTCCTCCGGAAGGATCGGTGGCTACACCTTC CASISSGRIGGYTF
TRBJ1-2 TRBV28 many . TGTGCCAGCAGTCCCGGGACCGCTAACTATGGCTACACCTTC CASSPGTANYGYTF
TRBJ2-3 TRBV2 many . TGTGCCAGCAGGGCGGGACCGGGGTCAGATACGCAGTATTTT CASRAGPGSDTQYF
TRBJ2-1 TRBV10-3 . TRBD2 TGTGCCATCTTAGTAGCGGGAGGGTCTGAGCAGTTCTTC CAILVAGGSEQFF
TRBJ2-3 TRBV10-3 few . TGTGCCATCAGTGAGATGGCAGCCGTTACCAGTAGCACAGATACGCAGTATTTT CAISEMAAVTSSTDTQYF
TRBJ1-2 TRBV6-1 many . TGTGCCAGCAGTCTGCGTGGCTACACCTTC CASSLRGYTF
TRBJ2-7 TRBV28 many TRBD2 TGTGCCAGCAGTTTATTTCGAACTAGCGGGAATAACGAGCAGTACTTC CASSLFRTSGNNEQYF
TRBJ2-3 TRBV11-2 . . TGTGCCAGCAGCTTCATTGGGACAGATACGCAGTATTTT CASSFIGTDTQYF
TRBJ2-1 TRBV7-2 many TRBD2 TGTGCCAGCACCTCCACTTCCCGGACTAGCGGAACCTCCTACAATGAGCAGTTCTTC CASTSTSRTSGTSYNEQFF
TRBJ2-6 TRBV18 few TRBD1 TGTGCCAGCTCACCAGGGACAGAGATATCTGGGGCCAACGTCCTGACTTTC CASSPGTEISGANVLTF
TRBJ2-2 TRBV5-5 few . TGTGCCAGCGGCGGGTGGTGGGAAGGAGCCGGGGAGCTGTTTTTT CASGGWWEGAGELFF
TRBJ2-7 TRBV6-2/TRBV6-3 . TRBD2 TGTGCCAGCAGTTCCGGGGTAGCGGGACAAACCTACGAGCAGTACTTC CASSSGVAGQTYEQYF
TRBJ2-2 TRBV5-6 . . TGTGCCAGCAGCTTGGAACCGGGGTTACACACCGGGGAGCTGTTTTTT CASSLEPGLHTGELFF
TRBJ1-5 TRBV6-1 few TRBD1 TGTGCCAGCAGCCCGGACAGGTACGAGCCCCAGCATTTT CASSPDRYEPQHF
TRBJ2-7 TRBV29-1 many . TGCAGCGCCCACGCCGGGTACGAGCAGTACTTC CSAHAGYEQYF
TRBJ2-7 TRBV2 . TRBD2 TGTGCCAGCAGTGAACCCCGGGACTATCCGAGCTCCTACGAGCAGTACTTC CASSEPRDYPSSYEQYF
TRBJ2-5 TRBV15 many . TGTGCCACCGCACGGGGCGGGGAGACCCAGTACTTC CATARGGETQYF